A selection of T cell receptor beta chains follows, all from one sample in a study of OX40 agonist ivuxolimab in advanced cancers. The method was immunoSEQ multiplex PCR; TCRdb's version includes in-frame clones alone and lacks a portion of them. The sample holds fewer than 95,000 clones; over 80% are singletons and the top ten take more than 0.35%. The sample here was CD4+ or CD8+ T cells sorted from blood, taken in a trial of the OX40 agonist ivuxolimab. These receptors were taken from an adult with an advanced solid tumor such as melanoma, head and neck, liver or kidney cancer. CDR3s include the opening cysteine and the closing phenylalanine or tryptophan. D genes are given only for firm matches. Rows give clone size only sometimes, using once, few, many, or a class for an expanded clone.

D gene: TRBD1
J gene: TRBJ2-1
clone size: NA
V gene: TRBV4-1
CDR3 DNA: TGCGCCAGCAGCCAAGGGACAGGGGTACAAAGCTCCTACAATGAGCAGTTCTTC
CDR3 protein: CASSQGTGVQSSYNEQFF

D gene: NA
J gene: TRBJ1-4
clone size: NA
V gene: TRBV10-3
CDR3 DNA: TGTGCCATCGGGTTGGAACCAACTAATGAAAAACTGTTTTTT
CDR3 protein: CAIGLEPTNEKLFF

D gene: NA
J gene: TRBJ1-1
clone size: few
V gene: TRBV7-7
CDR3 DNA: TGTGCCAGCAGCCCTTTAGGTGCAGAGAACACTGAAGCTTTCTTT
CDR3 protein: CASSPLGAENTEAFF

D gene: NA
J gene: TRBJ2-2
clone size: NA
V gene: TRBV7-9
CDR3 DNA: TGTGCCAGCCCCGTCAGGAAGGAATCGAACACCGGGGAGCTGTTTTTT
CDR3 protein: CASPVRKESNTGELFF

D gene: NA
J gene: TRBJ2-3
clone size: NA
V gene: TRBV9
CDR3 DNA: TGTGCCAGCACCATGGCGGGACAGCCTATAGATACGCAGTATTTT
CDR3 protein: CASTMAGQPIDTQYF

D gene: TRBD1
J gene: TRBJ2-7
clone size: few
V gene: TRBV7-2
CDR3 DNA: TGTGCCAGCAGCCAAAGTCCGGGACAGGGATCCTACGAGCAGTACTTC
CDR3 protein: CASSQSPGQGSYEQYF

D gene: NA
J gene: TRBJ1-1
clone size: NA
V gene: TRBV5-1
CDR3 DNA: TGCGCCAGCGCCTCCCAAAGGGGCAACACTGAAGCTTTCTTT
CDR3 protein: CASASQRGNTEAFF

D gene: NA
J gene: TRBJ2-7
clone size: once
V gene: TRBV6-1
CDR3 DNA: TGTGCCACCAGGGGGGGGATTTTCTACGAGCAGTACTTC
CDR3 protein: CATRGGIFYEQYF

D gene: NA
J gene: TRBJ1-5
clone size: NA
V gene: TRBV28
CDR3 DNA: TGTGCCAGCAGTTTCGGCAAGGGGGGATGGAATCAGCCCCAGCATTTT
CDR3 protein: CASSFGKGGWNQPQHF

D gene: NA
J gene: TRBJ2-7
clone size: NA
V gene: TRBV4-2
CDR3 DNA: TGTGCCAGCAGCCAAGCAGCGGACGGTCACTCCTACGAGCAGTACTTC
CDR3 protein: CASSQAADGHSYEQYF

D gene: NA
J gene: TRBJ2-7
clone size: NA
V gene: TRBV6-1
CDR3 DNA: TGTGCCATCAGTGAGGAGCGGAACCCCTCCTACGAGCAGTACTTC
CDR3 protein: CAISEERNPSYEQYF

D gene: TRBD1
J gene: TRBJ2-3
clone size: NA
V gene: TRBV18
CDR3 DNA: TGTGCCAGCTCACTCGGGACAGGAGTTCAAGATACGCAGTATTTT
CDR3 protein: CASSLGTGVQDTQYF

D gene: TRBD1
J gene: TRBJ2-7
clone size: NA
V gene: TRBV13
CDR3 DNA: TGTGCCAGCAGCTTAGGCCGGGACAGCTACGAGCAGTACTTC
CDR3 protein: CASSLGRDSYEQYF

D gene: NA
J gene: TRBJ2-7
clone size: NA
V gene: TRBV7-5
CDR3 DNA: TGTGCCAGCAGCTTATGGTCCGACCACGAGCAGTACTTC
CDR3 protein: CASSLWSDHEQYF

D gene: TRBD1
J gene: TRBJ2-7
clone size: NA
V gene: TRBV5-4
CDR3 DNA: TGTGCCAGCAGCTTGGCGGGGACAGCTTACGAGCAGTACTTC
CDR3 protein: CASSLAGTAYEQYF

D gene: NA
J gene: TRBJ1-5
clone size: few
V gene: TRBV6-6
CDR3 DNA: TGTGCCAGCAGGGATGCTGGGAATAGCAATCAGCCCCAGCATTTT
CDR3 protein: CASRDAGNSNQPQHF

D gene: NA
J gene: TRBJ2-7
clone size: NA
V gene: TRBV13
CDR3 DNA: TGTGCCAGCAGCCCACGCCTAGGGGGCGAGCAGTACTTC
CDR3 protein: CASSPRLGGEQYF

D gene: TRBD2
J gene: TRBJ2-4
clone size: NA
V gene: TRBV7-9
CDR3 DNA: TGTGCCAGCAGCTTAATAACTAGCGTAACGGACATTCAGTACTTC
CDR3 protein: CASSLITSVTDIQYF